These T cell receptor beta chains were read from a single sample in a study of shared clonotypes between healthy human individuals. The assay was immunoSEQ multiplex PCR, and TCRdb's table has in-frame clones only and misses some. There are about 800,000 clones in the sample; around 96% occur only once, and under 0.25% lies in the top ten. The specimen was naive CD8+ T cells sorted from blood. The receptor source for this set is a man aged 30 to 39 in good health. CDR3s include the opening cysteine and the closing phenylalanine or tryptophan. The D gene is left open where the match is weak. Part of the rows lack a size; the others show once, few, many or a class for expanded clones.

V gene	J gene	clone size	D gene	CDR3 DNA	CDR3 protein
TRBV4-3	TRBJ2-1	-	-	TGCGCCAGCAGCCAAGATTTGAGGGGAGTGTGGTACAATGAGCAGTTCTTC	CASSQDLRGVWYNEQFF
TRBV28	TRBJ2-1	-	-	TGTGCCAGCACGGGACTCCGCCGGACCTACAATGAGCAGTTCTTC	CASTGLRRTYNEQFF
TRBV13	TRBJ1-2	-	-	TGTGCCAGCAGCTCGCTACAGGAGACCAACTATGGCTACACCTTC	CASSSLQETNYGYTF
TRBV11-2	TRBJ2-1	-	TRBD2	TGTGCCAGCAGCCCTGGACTAGCGGGAGGGAAACTATATGAGCAGTTCTTC	CASSPGLAGGKLYEQFF
TRBV9	TRBJ2-1	-	-	TGTGCCAGCAGCGGCCGGGGCCACCGGAGGGCCAATGAGCAGTTCTTC	CASSGRGHRRANEQFF
TRBV4-1	TRBJ1-4	-	TRBD1	TGCGCCAGCAGCCACCGGGACAGGGATGAAAAACTGTTTTTT	CASSHRDRDEKLFF
TRBV11-2	TRBJ2-1	-	-	TGTGCCAGCAATGGGGGGAATGAGCAGTTCTTC	CASNGGNEQFF
TRBV10-3	TRBJ2-1	once	TRBD2	TGTGCCATCAGTGAGCAGACTAGCGGGAGGCTCCTTGAGCAGTTCTTC	CAISEQTSGRLLEQFF
TRBV29-1	TRBJ2-4	-	-	TGCAGCGTTGTTGGCAGGGGAAACATTCAGTACTTC	CSVVGRGNIQYF
TRBV7-2	TRBJ2-2	few	-	TGTGCCAGCAGCTTAGATTTCACCGGGGAGCTGTTTTTT	CASSLDFTGELFF
TRBV9	TRBJ2-7	-	-	TGTGCCAGCAGCAGTAGGGGCTCTACCTCCCTCGAGCAGTACTTC	CASSSRGSTSLEQYF
TRBV28	TRBJ2-1	-	TRBD2	TGTGCCAGCAGTTTGCGTCTAGCGGGACCCCTAGCCTACAATGAGCAGTTCTTC	CASSLRLAGPLAYNEQFF
TRBV28	TRBJ2-2	-	-	TGTGCCAGCAGGTCAACAGGGGAGCTGTTTTTT	CASRSTGELFF
TRBV7-9	TRBJ1-2	-	-	TGTGCCAGCAGCGGTGGACCGGAATTGTATGGCTACACCTTC	CASSGGPELYGYTF
TRBV6-7	TRBJ2-7	-	-	TGTGACGTAGGGGGGGTCCAGTACTTC	CDVGGVQYF
TRBV18	TRBJ2-7	-	-	TGTGCCAGCTGGATGGGAACGGACACCTACGAGCAGTACTTC	CASWMGTDTYEQYF
TRBV7-9	TRBJ2-3	once	-	TGTGCCAGCAGTCGAGATACGCAGTATTTT	CASSRDTQYF
TRBV19	TRBJ2-2	-	-	TGTGCCAGTACGGTTTACTTGAACACCGGGGAGCTGTTTTTT	CASTVYLNTGELFF
TRBV27	TRBJ1-2	few	-	TGTGCCAGCAGTCCGCGGTCGGGCAGTGGCTACACCTTC	CASSPRSGSGYTF
TRBV27	TRBJ2-5	-	-	TGTGCCAGCAGTTCCCGTACTTTTAAAGAGACCCAGTACTTC	CASSSRTFKETQYF
TRBV27	TRBJ2-7	-	-	TGTGCCAGCAGTTTTGGGCGGCAAACATACGAGCAGTACTTC	CASSFGRQTYEQYF
TRBV5-6	TRBJ2-3	-	-	TGTGCCAGCAGCAGCTACCGGGATACGCAGTATTTT	CASSSYRDTQYF
TRBV9	TRBJ2-3	-	-	TGTGCCAGCAGCGTAGCCGAAGATACGCAGTATTTT	CASSVAEDTQYF
TRBV13	TRBJ2-7	-	TRBD2	TGTGCCAGCAGCTTCGGGACTAGGGGCGAGCAGTACTTC	CASSFGTRGEQYF
TRBV6-1	TRBJ2-7	-	-	TGTGCCAGCAGTTCAACTAAGCGGTCCTCCTACGAGCAGTACTTC	CASSSTKRSSYEQYF
TRBV18	TRBJ1-1	-	-	TGTGCCAGCTCACCACCGAATTGGGGGGCCGGTGGCACTGAAGCTTTCTTT	CASSPPNWGAGGTEAFF
TRBV7-9	TRBJ2-7	-	-	TGTGCCAGCAGCTATACAGTCTCCTACGAGCAGTACTTC	CASSYTVSYEQYF
TRBV4-3	TRBJ2-2	-	TRBD1	TGCGCCAGCCGGACAGGGCAATATGCCGGGGAGCTGTTTTTT	CASRTGQYAGELFF
TRBV5-1	TRBJ2-3	-	TRBD1	TGCGCCAGCAGCGACGGACAGGTTCACCGCACAGATACGCAGTATTTT	CASSDGQVHRTDTQYF
TRBV6-6	TRBJ2-3	-	TRBD2	TGTGCCAGCAGTTATCTAGCGGGGAACACAGATACGCAGTATTTT	CASSYLAGNTDTQYF
TRBV2	TRBJ2-5	-	-	TGTGCCAGCTCTGGGACCTACCGTGAGACCCAGTACTTC	CASSGTYRETQYF
TRBV7-2	TRBJ2-3	-	TRBD2	TGTGCCAGCAGCACTAGCGGGAAGCCCACAGATACGCAGTATTTT	CASSTSGKPTDTQYF
TRBV29-1	TRBJ2-7	-	TRBD2	TGCAGCGTTCACCCTAGCGGATCCTACGAGCAGTACTTC	CSVHPSGSYEQYF
TRBV5-6	TRBJ2-7	-	-	TGTGCCAGCAGCCTCTACCCTAGCGGAGGGGGGGAGCAGTACTTC	CASSLYPSGGGEQYF
TRBV9	TRBJ1-3	-	-	TGTGCCAGCAGCCCATCAATCCACACCATATATTTT	CASSPSIHTIYF
TRBV6-5	TRBJ2-1	-	-	TGTGCCAGCAGCCTGGGACCCTCACTATGGGAGCAGTTCTTC	CASSLGPSLWEQFF